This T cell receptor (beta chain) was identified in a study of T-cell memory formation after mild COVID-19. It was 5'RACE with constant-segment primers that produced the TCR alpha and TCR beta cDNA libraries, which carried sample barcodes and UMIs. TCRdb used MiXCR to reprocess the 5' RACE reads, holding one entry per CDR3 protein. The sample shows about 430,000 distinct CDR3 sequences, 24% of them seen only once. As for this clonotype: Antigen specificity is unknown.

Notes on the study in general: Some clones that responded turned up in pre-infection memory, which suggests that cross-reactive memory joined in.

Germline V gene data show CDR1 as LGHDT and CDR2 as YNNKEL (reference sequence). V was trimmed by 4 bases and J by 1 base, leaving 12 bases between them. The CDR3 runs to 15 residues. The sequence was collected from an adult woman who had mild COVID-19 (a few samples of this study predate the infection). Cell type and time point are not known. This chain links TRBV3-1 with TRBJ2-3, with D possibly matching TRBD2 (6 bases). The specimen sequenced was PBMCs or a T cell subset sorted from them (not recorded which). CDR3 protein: CASSRIWGGTDTQYF. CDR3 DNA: TGTGCCAGCAGCCGGATTTGGGGGGGCACAGATACGCAGTATTTT.